This TCR beta chain was sequenced for a study of PD-L1 blockade in urothelial cancer (dated by TCRdb to 2015 to 2018). Study-wide context: Therapy was started at some point between 2014 and 2016 for all patients, and atezolizumab 1,200 mg was administered intravenously every 3 weeks. Nine patients achieved durable clinical benefit and approximately 20 did not. Blood samples were analyzed at 3 weeks after treatment start (second dose) and at 6 weeks after treatment start. Patients had an ECOG performance status of 0 or 1 and had received between 0 and 3 prior chemotherapy regimens. The study was an exploratory multi-omic analysis of somatic, immune and clinical correlates of response to PD-L1 blockade with atezolizumab in urothelial cancer. About 85% of the roughly 29 patients were males with bladder-origin urothelial cancer, and about two thirds of the roughly 30 reported a prior smoking history. Durable clinical benefit was defined as progression-free survival longer than 6 months, and TCR features were also tested against progression-free and overall survival. In the same patients, pretreatment tumors underwent whole exome sequencing and RNA sequencing in addition to TCR sequencing. TCR sequencing covered pretreatment tumor samples and matched, serially collected peripheral blood taken before and after atezolizumab treatment. Some 29 patients had pretreatment blood TCR-seq, roughly 25 had at least one posttreatment blood collection, and roughly 25 had tumor TCR-seq. A median of roughly 140,000 T cells and roughly 80,000 unique TCRs was obtained from blood samples, and a median clonality of roughly 0.082 was observed.

V is pared back by 3 bases and J by 5 bases, with 19 bases lying between the germline termini. CDR1 LGHNA and CDR2 YSLEER were looked up in the germline V gene. CDR3 length: 17 amino acids, cysteine to phenylalanine. The DNA shown is the 51-base CDR3, in frame from base 1. To estimate absolute template abundance from read counts, synthetic TCR analog templates were spiked into each PCR. Using the immunoSEQ assay, TCRbeta CDR3 regions were amplified from genomic DNA with bias-controlled V and J gene primers. Rearranged TCRbeta segments were sequenced at approximately 20X coverage. The authors' pipeline ran thus. Sequencing errors were corrected by clustering, and CDR3s were annotated against IMGT so that V, D and J genes could be assigned. Downstream analyses used only productive TCRbeta rearrangements, leaving out any out-of-frame or stop-codon sequences. To compute clonality, Shannon entropy was normalized by the log of the number of unique productive sequences and then subtracted from one. Clones differing between time points or between blood and tumor were identified using Fisher's exact test with Benjamini-Hochberg correction, with an adjusted p below 0.01 applied as the threshold. As stored in TCRdb, this immuneACCESS dataset retains in-frame rearrangements with V and J assigned. A fraction of the clones does not appear; measured against another copy, unresolved V genes explain less than half of the discrepancy, and the remainder lacks a known reason. Clone size and the V and J calls come from that table; the DNA yielded D and trimming. This sample gives tens of thousands of clones in total; approximately 88% of them show up just once. Jointly, the top ten make up approximately 1.3% of the sample.

Of note for this clone: Its antigen is still unknown. Base qualities were left out, and no much larger clone turns up one base away.

Summary of the overall study and its limitations: Improved progression-free and overall survival was associated with having pretreatment peripheral blood TCR clonality below the median. Greater expansion of tumor-associated TCR clones in peripheral blood 3 weeks after the start of treatment was observed in patients with durable benefit (n of about 24, p = 0.022). Small sample size (n ≈ 30) and many exploratory analyses mean the results are intended to be hypothesis-generating.

The label giving this sample's time point can be read as: pretreatment peripheral blood. A total of 29 patients with locally advanced or metastatic urothelial carcinoma, treated at Memorial Sloan Kettering on a trial protocol, made up the cohort. Peripheral blood mononuclear cells were collected pretreatment and during treatment, at between 1 and 8 total time points per patient. The Qiagen DNeasy Blood extraction kit was used to purify genomic DNA from total PBMCs and from tumor samples. PBMCs were collected pretreatment and during treatment, and were isolated and stored as previously described. The sequence links TRBV4-3 to TRBJ2-2, and TRBD1 may be the D gene, going by 6 matching bases. The sample here was PBMCs, taken around atezolizumab (anti-PD-L1) treatment. The TCR originated in a man aged 50-59 years with urothelial cancer. The nucleotide sequence reads as follows: TGCGCCAGCAGCCAGGTGGGACACAGGCTTAGGACCGGGGAGCTGTTTTTT. This sequence encodes CASSQVGHRLRTGELFF.